Each of the 30 T cell receptor beta chains below was sequenced from the same sample in a study of beta chain features in type 1 diabetes. Every isolated RNA sample was fully reverse transcribed, so sequencing captured expressed TCRB transcripts. Libraries were prepared by immunoSEQ multiplex PCR; TCRdb keeps only in-frame clonotypes and omits some of them. Among 620,000 or so clones, around 16% were seen once, and the ten largest hold approximately 0.087%. The sequencing sample was made of naive CD4+ T cells from blood. These receptors were collected from a man aged 18 to 29 in good health.

This clone has just a few counts. Other DNA sequences from this sample encode an identical CDR3 as well. The gene calls are TRBV7-3 and TRBJ2-5, with a tentative D call TRBD1 (5 bases). Trimming removed 4 bases at V and 4 bases at J, with 10 bases between. The CDR3 covers 13 residues. Per germline, CDR1 SGHTA and CDR2 FQGTGA. The CDR3 region has the DNA TGTGCCAGCAGCTCCAGGGTGGGAGAGACCCAGTACTTC. Protein sequence: CASSSRVGETQYF. Full variable domain (missing parts from reference TRBV7-3 and TRBJ2-5): GAGVSQTPSNKVTEKGKYVELRCDPISGHTALYWYRQSLGQGPEFLIYFQGTGAADDSGLPNDRFFAVRPEGSVSTLKIQRTERGDSAVYLCASSSRVGETQYFGPGTRLLVL.

V usage is TRBV19 and J usage is TRBJ2-7; D is possibly TRBD2 (7 bases). Germline V CDR1 and CDR2: LNHDA, SQIVND (reference sequence). Trimming cost V 3 bases and J 3 bases, with 12 bases left between them. The CDR3 totals 14 residues. CDR3 in amino acids: CASSIAGADYEQYF. In DNA form, the CDR3 reads TGTGCCAGTAGTATTGCGGGGGCCGACTACGAGCAGTACTTC. The variable domain in full, with the rest retrieved from reference TRBV19 and TRBJ2-7, is DGGITQSPKYLFRKEGQNVTLSCEQNLNHDAMYWYRQDPGQGLRLIYYSQIVNDFQKGDIAEGYSVSREKKESFPLTVTSAQKNPTAFYLCASSIAGADYEQYFGPGTRLTVT.

The chain combines TRBV28 with TRBJ2-3; tentatively, D is TRBD1 (5 bases). CDR1 MDHEN and CDR2 SYDVKM come from the germline V gene. Trimming stripped 6 bases from V and 2 bases from J, with 15 bases between. CDR3 length: 15 residues. Written as DNA, the CDR3 is TGTGCCAGCAGCCTCCCCAGGGAACTCACAGATACGCAGTATTTT. Residues: CASSLPRELTDTQYF.

V gene TRBV28 combines with J gene TRBJ2-5; 8 bases agree with TRBD1. V lost 7 bases to trimming and J lost 2 bases; unmatched junction nucleotides: 24. The CDR3 covers 20 residues. Germline CDR1 reads MDHEN; CDR2 reads SYDVKM. CDR3 loop: CASTRSGRGRTAGRQETQYF. The CDR3 DNA follows: TGTGCCAGCACTCGCTCGGGCAGGGGGCGCACGGCAGGCAGGCAAGAGACCCAGTACTTC.

The CDR3 region has the DNA TGTGCCAGCAGCGTAGGAGTCGGGCAGGGCATCCAGAACACTGAAGCTTTCTTT. Amino acid sequence: CASSVGVGQGIQNTEAFF. The J gene is TRBJ1-1, the V gene TRBV9, with D maybe TRBD1 (5 bases). Germline CDR1 SGDLS, CDR2 YYNGEE. This CDR3 comprises 18 residues. Trimming stripped 0 bases from V and 1 base from J, with 19 bases between. Supplemented by reference TRBV9 and TRBJ1-1, the full variable domain reads DSGVTQTPKHLITATGQRVTLRCSPRSGDLSVYWYQQSLDQGLQFLIQYYNGEERAKGNILERFSAQQFPDLHSELNLSSLELGDSALYFCASSVGVGQGIQNTEAFFGQGTRLTVV.

The table lists this clone with a few counts. The chain carries TRBV7-9 and TRBJ1-3, with D possibly matching TRBD1 (5 bases). Trimming shortened V by 5 bases and J by 4 bases, and 15 bases separated the two germline ends. This CDR3 region has 15 residues. The germline V gene encodes CDR1 SEHNR and CDR2 FQNEAQ (reference sequence). CDR3 sequence: CASSEGRTPGNTIYF. Written as DNA, the CDR3 is TGTGCCAGCAGCGAAGGGAGGACACCCGGAAACACCATATATTTT. Full variable domain (remainder filled in from reference TRBV7-9 and TRBJ1-3): DTGVSQNPRHKITKRGQNVTFRCDPISEHNRLYWYRQTLGQGPEFLTYFQNEAQLEKSRLLSDRFSAERPKGSFSTLEIQRTEQGDSAMYLCASSEGRTPGNTIYFGEGSWLTVV.

This clone came up a few times. This sample includes further DNA sequences coding for the same CDR3. V and J are TRBV7-9 and TRBJ2-3, with TRBD2 identical over 9 bases. Germline V gene sequence: CDR1 SEHNR, CDR2 FQNEAQ (reference sequence). The CDR3 length is 14 residues. J gave up 3 bases and V 5 bases, and 3 bases lay outside the gene matches. As DNA, the CDR3 is TGTGCCAGCAGCCCGCGGGGGGGAACAGATACGCAGTATTTT. The encoded protein is CASSPRGGTDTQYF.

The chain has TRBV5-1 and TRBJ2-5; a weak D match, TRBD1 (6 bases). Trimming stripped 4 bases from V and 4 bases from J, with 8 bases between. CDR3 size: 12 residues. Germline loops: CDR1 SGHRS, CDR2 YFSETQ. CDR3 sequence reads: CASSKQGETQYF. CDR3 coding DNA: TGCGCCAGCAGCAAACAGGGAGAGACCCAGTACTTC.

The sample holds many counts of this clone. This chain links TRBV7-9 with TRBJ2-1; D unclear. The V end was cut by 5 bases, the J end by 6 bases, with 14 bases between. The CDR3 contains 14 residues. Germline CDR1 is SEHNR and CDR2 is FQNEAQ (reference sequence). In DNA, the CDR3 is TGTGCCAGCAGCCGCTCGGGTAGTAGCAATGAGCAGTTCTTC. Amino acid sequence: CASSRSGSSNEQFF.

This clone was counted between two and nine times. This chain connects TRBV7-2 to TRBJ2-3; D call uncertain. CDR3 length equals 15 residues. Trimming shortened V by 10 bases and J by 2 bases, and 19 bases separated the two germline ends. Germline V gene sequence: CDR1 SGHTA, CDR2 FQGNSA. CDR3 amino acids: CATPLRSRNTDTQYF. The CDR3 bases are TGTGCCACCCCCCTCCGGAGCCGAAACACAGATACGCAGTATTTT.

This clone was counted only a few times. Here the CDR3 DNA reads TGTGCCAGCATGCGAAATTCCTACGAGCAGTACTTC. This gives the protein CASMRNSYEQYF. The chain joins TRBV6-5 to TRBJ2-7; D is uncertain. Germline assignment: CDR1 MNHEY and CDR2 SVGAGI. The ends were cut back, 7 bases at V and 1 base at J, with 8 bases in the middle. This CDR3 has 12 amino acids.

This clone was seen a handful of times. CDR3 loop: CASSAGLAGTLTDTQYF. In nucleotides, the CDR3 is TGTGCCAGCAGCGCCGGACTAGCGGGAACCCTCACAGATACGCAGTATTTT. This rearrangement joins TRBV9 to TRBJ2-3, with 12 bases matching TRBD2. CDR3 length equals 17 residues. The J segment lost 2 bases and the V segment lost 3 bases, leaving 7 bases of the junction unmatched. Germline CDR1 SGDLS, CDR2 YYNGEE.

The chain is built from TRBV9 and TRBJ2-3; 8 nucleotides align to TRBD2. The CDR3 is 14 residues long. CDR1 and CDR2 (germline): SGDLS, YYNGEE. Unmatched junction bases numbered 6, after V lost 2 bases and J lost 7 bases. CDR3 sequence (DNA): TGTGCCAGCAGCGTTGACGGGACTAGTAATACGCAGTATTTT. This sequence encodes CASSVDGTSNTQYF.

There are a few counts of this clone. This sequence joins TRBV19 and TRBJ1-1; the D gene is possibly TRBD1 (5 bases). Germline V CDR1 and CDR2: LNHDA, SQIVND (reference sequence). CDR3 length equals 14 residues. Deletions cut 7 bases from V and 0 bases from J, with 12 bases between. CDR3 coding DNA: TGTGCCAGTAAATGGCAGGGACTGAACACTGAAGCTTTCTTT. It encodes CASKWQGLNTEAFF.

This clone was seen only a few times. J is TRBJ2-2 and V is TRBV9; 10 bases match TRBD2. J lost 6 bases, V lost 0 bases, and 2 bases had no gene match. The V gene's germline CDR1 is SGDLS and CDR2 YYNGEE. The CDR3 runs to 15 residues. The CDR3 loop reads CASSVVLAGAGELFF. CDR3 bases: TGTGCCAGCAGCGTAGTTCTAGCGGGAGCCGGGGAGCTGTTTTTT. The variable domain in full, completed from reference TRBV9 and TRBJ2-2, reads DSGVTQTPKHLITATGQRVTLRCSPRSGDLSVYWYQQSLDQGLQFLIQYYNGEERAKGNILERFSAQQFPDLHSELNLSSLELGDSALYFCASSVVLAGAGELFFGEGSRLTVL.

The table lists this clone with a few counts. This chain uses TRBV15 with TRBJ1-5; tentatively, D is TRBD1 (6 bases). The length of the CDR3 is 17 residues. Trimming pared 4 bases from V and 7 bases from J, leaving 23 bases between. The V gene's germline CDR1 is LNHNV and CDR2 YYDKDF (reference sequence). CDR3 coding DNA: TGTGCCACCAGCAAAACAGGGAAAATTGACGCTGGACAGCCCCAGCATTTT. As protein: CATSKTGKIDAGQPQHF.

This clone was seen only a few times. This chain joins TRBV7-3 and TRBJ1-1, with 10 nucleotides matching TRBD1. V lost 5 bases, J lost 5 bases, and 5 bases stayed unmatched. This CDR3 has 14 residues. CDR1 is SGHTA and CDR2 is FQGTGA in the germline V gene. The CDR3 coding sequence is TGTGCCAGCAGCCCGGGGACAGGGGAAACTGAAGCTTTCTTT. This encodes CASSPGTGETEAFF.

The rearrangement uses TRBV5-1 and TRBJ2-3; either TRBD1 or TRBD2 may supply D (5 bases each). Trimming took 0 bases from V and 4 from J, leaving 12 bases between them. Germline V lookup: CDR1 SGHRS, CDR2 YFSETQ. CDR3 length: 15 amino acids. The DNA for the CDR3 is TGCGCCAGCAGCTTGGAGGGACCAAGCTCAGATACGCAGTATTTT. This codes for CASSLEGPSSDTQYF.

This clone was found a few times. The V gene is TRBV7-6, the J gene TRBJ2-7; D is unresolved. This CDR3 contains 14 residues. The germline CDR1 and CDR2 sequences are SGHVS and FNYEAQ. Trimming shortened V by 6 bases and J by 1 base, and 13 bases separated the two germline ends. The CDR3 nucleotides read TGTGCCAGCAGTGACCCTAGAGGATCCTACGAGCAGTACTTC. It yields the protein CASSDPRGSYEQYF.

Note on this clone: At one end, the junction sequence differs from germline, possibly due to a read error. V usage is TRBV29-1 and J usage is TRBJ1-2; 9 bases fit TRBD1. Per the germline V gene, CDR1 is SQVTM and CDR2 is ANQGSEA. The CDR3 has 12 residues. For the CDR3, the DNA is TGCAGCGGTGAACAGGGGGCCGGTGGCTACACCTTC. Translation gives CSGEQGAGGYTF.

This clone was picked up a small number of times. This chain joins TRBV30 and TRBJ2-2; D may be TRBD1 (6 bases). This CDR3 region has 14 residues. Trimming took 3 bases from V and 0 from J, leaving 8 bases between them. Germline V gene data show CDR1 as GTSNPN and CDR2 as SVGIG (reference sequence). The CDR3 protein is CAWRDRTNTGELFF. As DNA, the CDR3 is TGTGCCTGGAGGGACAGAACGAACACCGGGGAGCTGTTTTTT.

This clone was counted a few times. The chain joins TRBV5-1 to TRBJ2-1, with no clear D. The V end was cut by 4 bases, the J end by 6 bases, with 14 bases between. The CDR3 has 14 amino acids. CDR1 is SGHRS, CDR2 YFSETQ, per germline. The CDR3 spells CASSPPLSSNEQFF. DNA of the CDR3: TGCGCCAGCAGCCCTCCACTTAGCTCCAATGAGCAGTTCTTC.

There are a few counts of this clone. The rearrangement links TRBV4-1 to TRBJ2-7; either TRBD1 or TRBD2 may supply D (5 bases each). Trimming pared 3 bases from V and 4 bases from J, leaving 13 bases between. The length of the CDR3 is 14 residues. In germline, CDR1 is MGHRA, CDR2 YSYEKL. In nucleotides, the CDR3 is TGCGCCAGCAGCCAGGCCGGGACGCAGTACGAGCAGTACTTC. Amino acid sequence: CASSQAGTQYEQYF.

This clone was counted only a few times. J is TRBJ2-7 and V is TRBV28; maybe TRBD2 (7 bases). V gave up 5 bases and J gave up 0 bases, with 14 bases separating them. This CDR3 region has 15 residues. The V gene's germline CDR1 is MDHEN and CDR2 SYDVKM. The CDR3, as DNA: TGTGCCAGCAGTCCCCTGGGGGGGCCCTCCTACGAGCAGTACTTC. Its protein is CASSPLGGPSYEQYF.

This clone came up a few times. The chain recombines TRBV5-4 with TRBJ2-5, with 12 bases lining up with TRBD2. J was trimmed by 4 bases and V by 2 bases; bases with no gene match: 3. This CDR3 has 15 residues. CDR1 SGHNT and CDR2 YYREEE come from the germline V gene (reference sequence). In DNA form, the CDR3 reads TGTGCCAGCAGCTTAACTAGCGGGAGGATAGAGACCCAGTACTTC. It is translated as CASSLTSGRIETQYF.

This clone was seen more than once but under ten times. The rearrangement joins TRBV28 to TRBJ1-5, with a possible D match to TRBD1 (5 bases). The V gene's germline CDR1 is MDHEN and CDR2 SYDVKM. The V and J ends lost 10 bases and 6 bases respectively, with 16 bases between them. CDR3 size: 13 residues. The CDR3 is CANQRQGGQPQHF. In nucleotides, the CDR3 is TGTGCCAACCAGCGTCAGGGCGGTCAGCCCCAGCATTTT.

J is TRBJ1-5 and V is TRBV4-3, with D possibly TRBD1 on 5 matching bases. The ends were cut back, 0 bases at V and 4 bases at J, with 13 bases in the middle. Germline V gene sequence: CDR1 LGHNA, CDR2 YSLEER. The CDR3 sequence is 16 residues long. CDR3 sequence (DNA): TGCGCCAGCAGCCAAGAAAGGGGCCCGGCAAATCAGCCCCAGCATTTT. Its translation is CASSQERGPANQPQHF.

The rearrangement uses TRBV5-6 and TRBJ2-7; D is tentatively TRBD1 or TRBD2 (5 bases each). The CDR3 contains 16 residues. From germline, CDR1 is SGHDT and CDR2 YYEEEE. With 3 bases removed from V and 2 bases from J, the gap between germline ends came to 18 bases. The DNA for the CDR3 is TGTGCCAGCAGCTCAGAGGGGTTAAAACTAACCTACGAGCAGTACTTC. It yields the protein CASSSEGLKLTYEQYF.

V usage is TRBV18 and J usage is TRBJ2-7; a possible D gene is TRBD2 (5 bases). CDR3 size: 14 residues. V was cut by 0 bases and J by 1 base, with 7 bases left in between. Germline values: CDR1 KGHSH, CDR2 LQKENI. The CDR3 region is CASSPPGVSYEQYF. The CDR3 coding sequence is TGTGCCAGCTCACCACCCGGGGTTTCCTACGAGCAGTACTTC.

This clone has a handful of counts. The chain combines TRBV9 with TRBJ2-2; D is possibly TRBD1 (6 bases). The CDR3 has 16 residues. Trimming stripped 4 bases from V and 0 bases from J, with 13 bases between. Germline values: CDR1 SGDLS, CDR2 YYNGEE. In DNA form, the CDR3 reads TGTGCCAGCAGCCCCCAGGGGCCCGCGAACACCGGGGAGCTGTTTTTT. Translating gives CASSPQGPANTGELFF.